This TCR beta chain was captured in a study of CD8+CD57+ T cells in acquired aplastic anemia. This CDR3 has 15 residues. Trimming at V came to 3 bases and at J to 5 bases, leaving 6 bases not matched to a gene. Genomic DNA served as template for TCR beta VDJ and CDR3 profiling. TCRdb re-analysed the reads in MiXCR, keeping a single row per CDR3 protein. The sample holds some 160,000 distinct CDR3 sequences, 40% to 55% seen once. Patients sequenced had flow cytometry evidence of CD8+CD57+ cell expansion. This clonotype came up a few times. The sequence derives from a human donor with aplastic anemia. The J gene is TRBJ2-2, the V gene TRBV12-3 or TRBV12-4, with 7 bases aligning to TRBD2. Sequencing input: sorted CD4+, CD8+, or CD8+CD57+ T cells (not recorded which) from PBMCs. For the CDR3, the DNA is TGTGCCAGCAGTTTCGCGGGAGTACAAACCGGGGAGCTGTTTTTT. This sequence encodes CASSFAGVQTGELFF.